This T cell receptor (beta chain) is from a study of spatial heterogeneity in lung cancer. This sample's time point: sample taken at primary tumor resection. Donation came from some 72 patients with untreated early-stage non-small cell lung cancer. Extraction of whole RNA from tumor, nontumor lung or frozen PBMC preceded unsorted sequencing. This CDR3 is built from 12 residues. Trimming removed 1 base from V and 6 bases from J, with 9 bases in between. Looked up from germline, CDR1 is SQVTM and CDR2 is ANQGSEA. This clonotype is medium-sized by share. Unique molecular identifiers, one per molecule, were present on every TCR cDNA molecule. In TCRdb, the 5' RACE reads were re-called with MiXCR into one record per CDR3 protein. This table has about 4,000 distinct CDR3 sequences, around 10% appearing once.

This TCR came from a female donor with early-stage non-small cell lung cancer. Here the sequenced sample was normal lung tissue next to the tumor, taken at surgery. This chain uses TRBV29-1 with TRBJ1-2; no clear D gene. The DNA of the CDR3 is TGCAGCGTTGAAGTGGGTTCGGATGGCTACACCTTC. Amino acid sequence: CSVEVGSDGYTF.